The present T cell receptor beta chain was sequenced within a study of immune heterogeneity within non-small cell lung tumors. Study background: Of all tumors, a few turned out to be squamous cell carcinomas, some 10 were non-squamous carcinomas and 1 was not otherwise specified. Study-level findings and limits: Identical dominant CDR3 beta clonotypes recurred across a patient's tumor sites, together with site-unique high-frequency clones. Different patients shared few of their high-frequency T-cell receptor beta clonotypes.

Multiplex PCR amplified TCR beta CDR3 with 32 V and 13 J primers. One entry per CDR3 protein, called by TCRdb with MiXCR from the multiplex PCR reads. The table includes 9,500 or so distinct CDR3 sequences, around a quarter detected once. With respect to this clonotype: Its specificity is unknown. A much bigger clone sits one base away, suggesting this may be a read error.

At around 600 ng per sample, bulk tumor genomic DNA provided the template. Every primary tumor yielded several biopsies, spaced far apart, that were taken during surgery. Curative surgery was undertaken by patients, who had untreated, newly diagnosed non-small cell lung cancer. Patients newly diagnosed with non-small cell lung cancer and having curative-intent surgery served as donors. There are 15 residues in the CDR3. Germline loops: CDR1 SGHTS, CDR2 YDEGEE. The V end lost 2 bases, the J end lost 4 bases, and 15 bases lay between the germline ends. This clonotype was sampled from a woman aged 50 to 60 with non-small cell lung cancer. The sample was lung tumor tissue. The V call is TRBV5-8, the J call TRBJ1-1; possibly TRBD1 for D (6 bases). This CDR3 reads CASSFSGRGVTEAFF. The CDR3 DNA is TGTGCCAGCAGCTTCTCGGGCAGGGGTGTCACTGAAGCTTTCTTT.